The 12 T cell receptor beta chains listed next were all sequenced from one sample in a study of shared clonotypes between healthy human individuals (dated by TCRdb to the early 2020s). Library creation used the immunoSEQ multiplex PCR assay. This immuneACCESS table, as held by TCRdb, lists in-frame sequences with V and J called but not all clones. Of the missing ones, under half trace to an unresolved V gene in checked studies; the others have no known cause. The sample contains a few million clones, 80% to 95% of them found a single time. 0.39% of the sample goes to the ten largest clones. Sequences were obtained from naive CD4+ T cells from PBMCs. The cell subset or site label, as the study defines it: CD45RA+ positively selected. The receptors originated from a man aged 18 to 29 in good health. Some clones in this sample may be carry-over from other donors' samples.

The CDR3 coding sequence is TGTGCCAGCAGGTCCGACAGGTTATACACTGAAGCTTTCTTT. This codes for CASRSDRLYTEAFF. V and J are TRBV6-1 and TRBJ1-1, with D perhaps TRBD1 (6 bases). CDR1 and CDR2 from the germline V gene are MNHNS and SASEGT. The CDR3 runs to 14 residues. V was clipped by 6 bases and J by 3 bases, with 14 bases between them.

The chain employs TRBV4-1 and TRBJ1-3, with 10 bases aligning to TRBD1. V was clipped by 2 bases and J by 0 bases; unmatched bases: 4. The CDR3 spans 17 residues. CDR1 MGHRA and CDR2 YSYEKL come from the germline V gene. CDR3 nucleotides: TGCGCCAGCAGCCAAAAAGGGACAGGGGTCTCTGGAAACACCATATATTTT. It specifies CASSQKGTGVSGNTIYF.

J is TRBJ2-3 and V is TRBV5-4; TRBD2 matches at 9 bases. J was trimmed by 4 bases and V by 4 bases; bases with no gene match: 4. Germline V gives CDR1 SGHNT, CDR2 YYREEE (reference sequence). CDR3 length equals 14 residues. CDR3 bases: TGTGCCAGCAGCCCCGGGACTAGCCCAGATACGCAGTATTTT. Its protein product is CASSPGTSPDTQYF.

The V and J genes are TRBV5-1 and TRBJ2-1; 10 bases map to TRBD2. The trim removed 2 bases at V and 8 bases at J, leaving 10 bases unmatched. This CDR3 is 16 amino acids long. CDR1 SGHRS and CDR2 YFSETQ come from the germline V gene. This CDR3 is CASSFLAGVVSDEQFF. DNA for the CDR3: TGCGCCAGCAGCTTCCTAGCGGGAGTAGTTAGTGATGAGCAGTTCTTC. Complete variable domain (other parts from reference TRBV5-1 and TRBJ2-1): KAGVTQTPRYLIKTRGQQVTLSCSPISGHRSVSWYQQTPGQGLQFLFEYFSETQRNKGNFPGRFSGRQFSNSRSEMNVSTLELGDSALYLCASSFLAGVVSDEQFFGPGTRLTVL.

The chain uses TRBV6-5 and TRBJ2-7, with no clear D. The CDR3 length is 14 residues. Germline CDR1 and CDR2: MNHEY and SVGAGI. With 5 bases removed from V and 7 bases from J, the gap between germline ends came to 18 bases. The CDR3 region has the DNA TGTGCCAGCAGTAACCGGGCCAAAACCGGGGAGCAGTACTTC. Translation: CASSNRAKTGEQYF.

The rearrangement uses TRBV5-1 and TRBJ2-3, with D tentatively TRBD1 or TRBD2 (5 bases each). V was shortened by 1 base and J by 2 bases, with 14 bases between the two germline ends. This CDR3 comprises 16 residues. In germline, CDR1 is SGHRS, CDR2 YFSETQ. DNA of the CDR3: TGCGCCAGCAGCTTGACGATCCAGGGAGTCACAGATACGCAGTATTTT. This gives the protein CASSLTIQGVTDTQYF.

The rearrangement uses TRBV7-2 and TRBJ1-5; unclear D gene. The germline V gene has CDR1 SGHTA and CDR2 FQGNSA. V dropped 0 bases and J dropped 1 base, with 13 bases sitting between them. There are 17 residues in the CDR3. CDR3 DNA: TGTGCCAGCAGCTTAGCTGGTGTAGGCAGGAGCAATCAGCCCCAGCATTTT. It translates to CASSLAGVGRSNQPQHF.

CDR3: CASSDRNSNQPQHF. CDR3 nucleotides: TGTGCCAGCTCGGACAGGAATAGCAATCAGCCCCAGCATTTT. The rearrangement links TRBV28 to TRBJ1-5, with 7 positions matching TRBD1. The CDR3 consists of 14 residues. Per the germline V gene, CDR1 is MDHEN and CDR2 is SYDVKM. Trimming cost V 8 bases and J 0 bases; bases outside gene matches: 4.

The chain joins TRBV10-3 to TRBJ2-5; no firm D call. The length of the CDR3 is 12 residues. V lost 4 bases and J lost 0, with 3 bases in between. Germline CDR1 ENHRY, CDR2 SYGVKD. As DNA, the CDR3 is TGTGCCATCAGTGCGTACCAAGAGACCCAGTACTTC. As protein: CAISAYQETQYF.

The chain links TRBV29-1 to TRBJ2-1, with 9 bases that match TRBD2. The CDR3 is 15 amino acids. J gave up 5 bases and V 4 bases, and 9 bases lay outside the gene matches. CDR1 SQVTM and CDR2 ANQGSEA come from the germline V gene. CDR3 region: CSVGTRLAENNEQFF. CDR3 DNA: TGCAGCGTTGGAACGCGACTAGCGGAGAACAATGAGCAGTTCTTC.

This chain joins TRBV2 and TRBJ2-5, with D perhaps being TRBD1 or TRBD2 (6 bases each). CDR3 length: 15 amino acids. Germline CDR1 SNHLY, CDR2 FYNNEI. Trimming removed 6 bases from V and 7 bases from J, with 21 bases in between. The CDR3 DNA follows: TGTGCCAGCAGCCCGCGCAGCAGGGGAGGTTCGACCCAGTACTTC. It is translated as CASSPRSRGGSTQYF.

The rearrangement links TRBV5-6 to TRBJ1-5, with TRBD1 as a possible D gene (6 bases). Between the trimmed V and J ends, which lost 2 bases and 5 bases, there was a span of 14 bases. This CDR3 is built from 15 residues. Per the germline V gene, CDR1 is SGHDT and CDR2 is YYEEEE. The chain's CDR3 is CASSLKRQEYQPQHF. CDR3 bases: TGTGCCAGCAGCTTAAAAAGACAGGAGTATCAGCCCCAGCATTTT.